What follows is one TCR beta chain and its context. Its antigen has not been determined. The library was generated by the immunoSEQ multiplex PCR assay. A mixture of 60 forward primers for TCR Vbeta segments and 13 reverse primers for TCR Jbeta segments was used in the multiplex PCR. The CDR3 region of rearranged TCR beta genes was amplified from genomic DNA by a multiplex PCR assay. On the Illumina HiSeq System, the amplified TCR beta libraries were sequenced as 87-base-pair reads. As for the authors' bioinformatics: In a later analysis, tens of millions of unique TCR beta chains were counted across the approximately 640 repertoires, and some 10 million of these chains were shared by at least two donors. A nearest-neighbor algorithm error-corrected the raw reads and collapsed the reads into unique sequences, merging closely related sequences to remove PCR and sequencing errors. CDR3 sequences were aligned to IMGT reference sequences to assign V, D and J gene segments. For a sequence to be retained, a match of at least six nucleotides was required to both a V gene segment and a J gene segment. A rearrangement was called productive if the CDR3 had no stop codons and remained in frame with V and J, and every other rearrangement was called non-productive. Following IMGT convention, CDR3 was defined as the stretch from the second conserved V-encoded cysteine up to the conserved J-encoded phenylalanine. The earlier analysis of about 620 of the donors excluded sequences that lacked an unambiguous match to a single V gene segment. An earlier analysis of a few hundred of the donors classified V segments as functional when productive rearrangements were above 56.7% and as segregating when the standard deviation between donors was above 5%. A statistical classification framework was built for diagnosing cytomegalovirus status from the catalog of TCR beta chain sequences. In a later analysis, V and J genes were assigned by comparing TCR nucleotide sequences against IMGT/GENE-DB human TR gene sequences. A later analysis assigned CDR3 sequences and most-parsimonious VDJ recombination scenarios with the TCRdist pipeline. In a later analysis, each TCR beta chain was defined by its CDR3 amino acid sequence together with its V-gene family, and reads without a unique V-gene family were excluded. To address suspected cross-contamination and a sequencing artifact, a later analysis removed approximately 590 highly shared, low-generation-probability nucleotide sequences. In a later analysis, a clonal expansion index for each public chain was calculated from normalized within-repertoire ranks of inferred template counts. Generation probabilities in a later analysis came from a VDJ recombination model fitted to out-of-frame rearrangements, and those results were checked against IGoR. In a later analysis, hypergeometric tests were used to score TCR-TCR, TCR-HLA and TCR-CMV co-occurrence, with a repertoire-size bias correction applied to TCR pairs. A later analysis estimated false discovery rates by permuting HLA or CMV assignments 20 times. A later analysis grouped co-occurring TCRs with DBSCAN, adding TCRdist sequence similarity when clustering within HLA-allele-positive subsets. Repertoires with fewer than 30,000 or more than 120,000 public chains were left out of co-occurrence clustering, as were five repertoires with anomalous nucleotide sharing. TCRdb mirrors the immuneACCESS table, restricted to in-frame sequences. Some clones are absent from its copies; in checked studies, under half trace to an unresolved V gene, and the reason for the others is unknown. V and J calls and clone size are given by that table; D and trimming were obtained from the DNA. This sample's records show under 100,000 clones. The top ten constitute approximately 4.3% of the sample.

The cohort comprised 666 healthy bone marrow donors. At the time of sampling, all cohort members were nominally healthy, though unrecorded immune exposures were likely present. The donor tested CMV seronegative and was one of the 352 seronegative cohort members. Every donor gave a peripheral blood sample, and the peripheral blood mononuclear cells from that sample were used for TCR beta sequencing. Genomic DNA was extracted from the blood cell samples with the Qiagen DNeasy Blood Extraction Kit. The sample originates from a study of cytomegalovirus exposure and HLA in healthy donors (dated by TCRdb to about 2017). Study-wide context: According to an earlier analysis of around 600 of the donors, about 180 million T cells yielded roughly 100 million unique TCR beta sequences and about 300 Gb of sequence data. Donor age, sex, ethnicity and CMV serostatus were compiled together with the repertoire data. Among 398 genotyped donors of the cohort, an average of roughly 240,000 unique TCR beta nucleotide sequences were sequenced per donor, 15% to 20% of them non-productive. A later analysis re-examined previously published TCR beta repertoires from more than 600 donors and added high-resolution HLA genotyping to investigate patterns of TCR occurrence. The number of donors typed differed by locus, with about 629-630 for A, B, C, DRB1 and DQB1, roughly 550 for DQA1, approximately 570 for DPA1, and some 440 for DPB1. Using immunosequencing, the study profiled T cell repertoires from 640 or so subjects and related those repertoires to cytomegalovirus serostatus. An early release covering roughly 600 HLA-typed donors comprised 250 to 350 gigabases of sequencing data and tens of millions of unique TCR sequences. A later genetic analysis took genome-wide SNP genotypes for about 65% of the 666 donors and used that subset as a discovery cohort. A separate validation cohort of 100 to 150 different subjects was used in addition to the roughly 670-subject first cohort. To decide whether each TCR beta V gene segment behaved as functional or pseudogenic, an earlier analysis of some 600 of the donors relied on high-throughput TCR beta sequencing. Of the roughly 400 genotyped donors, about 84% fell in the genetic ancestry cluster associated with self-reported Caucasian donors. Both class I and class II loci were covered by HLA typing, at four-digit resolution. Every repertoire in the discovery cohort had been generated on one and the same sequencing platform. The study was designed to test whether signatures of past pathogen exposure could be identified by cataloging public T cell receptors. To predict cytomegalovirus infection status, the study combined high-throughput TCR immunosequencing, statistical association of individual TCRs with disease status, and machine learning. Rather than using new phenotypic data, the later analysis identified candidate immune exposures from TCR beta sequences and from how often those sequences occurred across donors. Several DR-DQ haplotypes were handled as single units for association and clustering because linkage in the cohort was strong. Here is what the overall study found, with its caveats: Immune exposure information for the cohort was limited to CMV serostatus. A cluster of highly shared sequence variants was judged likely to be a technical artifact of the sequencing pipeline. Several of the top co-occurrence clusters appeared to be linked to parvovirus B19, influenza, CMV and Epstein-Barr virus, according to a later analysis. In a later analysis, HLA-associated TCR beta chains were found to be more clonally expanded and to have lower generation probabilities than equally common non-associated chains. Across donors, most TCR sequences were observed very rarely, whereas some public TCRs were present in many individuals. A further reported finding was that TCR beta sequences accurately predicted the HLA-A and HLA-B alleles for most subjects in the first cohort. The study gave a list of 150 to 200 TCR beta chains associated with cytomegalovirus. In a later genetic analysis, fewer N-insertions in productive TCRs were reported among donors in an Asian-associated ancestry cluster than the roughly 700-donor mean. HLA typing was unavailable for some donors at each locus, so association tests used only the typed subset. Correlated functional status among segregating V segments might be attributable to linkage disequilibrium, but an unknown experimental factor could not be ruled out. Presence/absence analyses assumed roughly uniform sequencing depth across donors, an assumption that may not hold. The 87-base-pair reads could not distinguish some IMGT-functional V segments, including TRBV6-2 and TRBV6-3, so those segments were excluded. A later analysis found that most CMV-associated TCR beta chains appeared HLA-restricted, with HLA associations seemingly driven largely by CMV exposure. Only TCR beta chains were sequenced in this cohort, and the absence of alpha or paired-chain data limited detectable features. Because counts were too low, roughly 17 rarely observed V segments, including chromosome 9 orphons, were left out of the earlier analysis of 587 of the donors. Specific HLA alleles were associated with 15,000 to 20,000 TCR beta sequences at a false discovery rate of 0.05 in a later analysis. In vitro tests confirmed that a few of the cytomegalovirus-associated TCR beta chains recognize cytomegalovirus antigens. In a later analysis, the rate of TCR association differed among HLA loci, with DRB1 alleles having the most associated TCRs and HLA-C alleles having the fewest. The authors suggested that the approach could potentially be extended to other disease states and immunological phenotypes. When HLA alleles, especially DR and DQ, strongly co-occurred, TCR associations were difficult to assign to individual alleles. A later genetic analysis associated a missense DCLRE1C variant with V-gene and J-gene trimming of TCR beta chains, and an independent cohort replicated the association. The classifier was reported to diagnose cytomegalovirus status with high specificity and sensitivity in both the original and validation cohorts. In an earlier analysis of approximately 590 of the donors, most TCR beta V segments appeared in productive rearrangements about 90% or about 30% of the time, broadly matching IMGT annotations.

There are 14 amino acids in the CDR3, from cysteine to phenylalanine inclusive. The retained sequence is limited to the CDR3, 42 bases, with the frame set at the first base. V and J are truncated by 5 bases and 7 bases respectively, leaving an intervening sequence of 18 bases. From the germline V gene (reference sequence), CDR1 is SEHNR and CDR2 is FQNEAQ. What was sequenced was PBMCs. The sequence is built from TRBV7-9 and TRBJ2-7; TRBD2 is a weak D gene call, 6 bases matching. This clonotype was obtained from a man younger than 40 in good health and CMV-seronegative. The sequence in DNA is TGTGCCAGCAGCCACCGTCGGGGGACCGGGGAGCAGTACTTC. Its amino acids are CASSHRRGTGEQYF.